These T cell receptor beta chains were read from a single sample in a study of response to subunit inactivated influenza vaccine. TCRdb re-called the RT-PCR reads through MiXCR, storing one row per CDR3 protein. The sample has about 520,000 distinct CDR3 sequences, around 25% seen once; the top ten hold 1.5% to 2%. Sequencing was performed on CD4+ T cells sorted from PBMCs, taken roughly 5 days after vaccination. The source of these receptors is a man aged 50 to 60 who received an inactivated influenza vaccine. Each CDR3 is given with its conserved first and last residue. The D gene is left open where the match is weak. Only part of the rows carry a size: once, few, many, or a class if the clone is expanded.

>-|TRBV14|TRBJ2-5|-
CASSHQGGTETQYF
TGTGCCAGCAGCCATCAGGGTGGTACGGAGACCCAGTACTTC
>once|TRBV11-2|TRBJ1-2|-
CASSQPDSDYGYTF
TGTGCCAGCAGCCAACCGGACAGCGACTATGGCTACACCTTC
>-|TRBV28|TRBJ1-3|-
CASSLLYTIYF
TGTGCCAGCTCCCTTTTATACACCATATATTTT
>-|TRBV12-3/TRBV12-4|TRBJ2-1|-
CASSLGTFYNEQFF
TGTGCCAGCAGTTTAGGGACCTTCTACAATGAGCAGTTCTTC
>few|TRBV7-2|TRBJ2-5|-
CASSSVQETQYF
TGTGCCAGCAGCTCGGTACAAGAGACCCAGTACTTC
>-|TRBV15|TRBJ1-4|-
CATSTELANEKLFF
TGTGCCACCAGCACTGAATTAGCTAATGAAAAACTGTTTTTT
>few|TRBV29-1|TRBJ1-3|-
CSVPGQLSGNTIYF
TGCAGCGTACCGGGACAACTCTCTGGAAACACCATATATTTT
>-|TRBV11-2|TRBJ2-1|TRBD1
CASGIGQGRSNEQFF
TGTGCCAGCGGAATCGGACAGGGGCGATCCAATGAGCAGTTCTTC
>few|TRBV7-2|TRBJ2-5|-
CASRSIAETQYF
TGTGCCAGCAGGTCCATCGCAGAGACCCAGTACTTC
>few|TRBV5-1|TRBJ2-1|-
CASSRDISYNEQFF
TGCGCCAGTTCCCGGGACATCTCCTACAATGAGCAGTTCTTC
>-|TRBV3-1|TRBJ1-2|TRBD1
CASSLGQGTHGYTF
TGTGCCAGCAGCCTGGGACAGGGGACCCATGGCTACACCTTC
>-|TRBV7-9|TRBJ2-1|-
CASSLAPAFGYEQFF
TGTGCCAGCAGCTTAGCCCCCGCCTTTGGCTATGAGCAGTTCTTC
>-|TRBV6-1|TRBJ1-4|-
CASLRTTNEKLFF
TGTGCCAGCTTGAGAACAACTAATGAAAAACTGTTTTTT
>-|TRBV24-1|TRBJ2-3|TRBD2
CATSDSGTSGGADTQYF
TGTGCCACCAGTGATTCCGGGACTAGCGGGGGGGCGGATACGCAGTATTTT
>few|TRBV20-1|TRBJ2-4|TRBD2
CSARGTSGRNIQYF
TGCAGTGCTAGGGGGACTAGCGGGAGAAACATTCAGTACTTC
>few|TRBV12-3/TRBV12-4|TRBJ2-7|-
CASSRRPQEQYF
TGTGCCAGCAGTCGACGACCGCAGGAGCAGTACTTC
>-|TRBV2|TRBJ2-3|TRBD1
CASRDRLRDRGTDTQYF
TGTGCCAGCAGAGACCGCCTCCGGGACAGGGGTACAGATACGCAGTATTTT
>-|TRBV7-9|TRBJ1-6|-
CASSLPGGVYNSPLHF
TGTGCCAGCAGCTTACCGGGGGGAGTATATAATTCACCCCTCCACTTT
>few|TRBV6-2/TRBV6-3|TRBJ2-5|TRBD1
CASKSGTGVVGVQETQYF
TGTGCCAGCAAATCCGGGACAGGGGTGGTCGGCGTTCAAGAGACCCAGTACTTC
>few|TRBV12-3/TRBV12-4|TRBJ2-7|TRBD1
CASSSGGWDEQYF
TGTGCCAGCAGTTCAGGGGGCTGGGACGAGCAGTACTTC
>once|TRBV12-3/TRBV12-4|TRBJ1-2|TRBD1
CASSLVLRQGPNYGYTF
TGTGCCAGCAGTTTAGTTCTACGACAGGGGCCGAACTATGGCTACACCTTC
>many|TRBV5-6|TRBJ2-3|-
CASSWTSTDTQYF
TGTGCCAGCAGCTGGACTAGCACAGATACGCAGTATTTT
>few|TRBV7-2|TRBJ1-6|TRBD1
CASSTRQGSSPLHF
TGTGCCAGCAGCACAAGACAGGGTAGTTCACCCCTCCACTTT
>few|TRBV7-9|TRBJ2-3|-
CASSLRIGTQYF
TGTGCCAGCAGCTTACGGATCGGTACGCAGTATTTT
>-|TRBV9|TRBJ1-6|-
CASSRGPGGSPLHF
TGTGCCAGCAGTAGAGGGCCTGGTGGTTCACCCCTCCACTTT
>-|TRBV20-1|TRBJ1-1|-
CSATVAGTEAFF
TGCAGTGCCACGGTCGCGGGCACTGAAGCTTTCTTT
>many|TRBV4-3|TRBJ1-5|-
CASSQDSHSAQPQHF
TGCGCCAGCAGCCAAGATTCTCACAGTGCCCAGCCCCAGCATTTT
>few|TRBV20-1|TRBJ2-7|TRBD2
CSARTSGLTSSYEQYF
TGCAGCGCTAGGACTAGCGGGCTTACCAGCTCCTACGAGCAGTACTTC
>-|TRBV30|TRBJ1-1|-
CAWSPNGRHTEAFF
TGTGCCTGGAGTCCGAATGGGAGACACACTGAAGCTTTCTTT
>few|TRBV27|TRBJ1-4|-
CASSQKQGANEKLFF
TGTGCCAGCAGTCAAAAACAGGGCGCTAATGAAAAACTGTTTTTT
>-|TRBV4-1|TRBJ2-1|TRBD2
CASSSRTSGGPGRDNEQFF
TGCGCCAGCAGCTCACGGACTAGCGGGGGGCCCGGTCGGGACAATGAGCAGTTCTTC
>once|TRBV10-3|TRBJ1-2|TRBD1
CAITETGDYGYTF
TGTGCCATCACTGAAACAGGGGACTATGGCTACACCTTC
>-|TRBV18|TRBJ2-5|TRBD1
CASSLPGQGAKTQYF
TGTGCCAGCTCACTGCCGGGACAGGGCGCAAAGACCCAGTACTTC
>many|TRBV20-1|TRBJ1-5|-
CSARDFDGVRGQPQHF
TGCAGTGCTAGAGATTTCGACGGTGTAAGGGGTCAGCCCCAGCATTTT
>-|TRBV6-5|TRBJ2-6|-
CASSYPSRSGANVLTF
TGTGCCAGCAGTTACCCCTCTAGGTCTGGGGCCAACGTCCTGACTTTC
>few|TRBV15|TRBJ2-1|-
CATSRDGLDDEQFF
TGTGCCACCAGCAGAGATGGGCTAGACGATGAGCAGTTCTTC
>-|TRBV11-2|TRBJ2-1|-
CASSLGLENEQFF
TGTGCCAGCAGCTTAGGATTGGAGAATGAGCAGTTCTTC
>-|TRBV14|TRBJ2-1|TRBD1
CASSQTGGIRNEQFF
TGTGCCAGCAGCCAAACAGGGGGGATAAGGAATGAGCAGTTCTTC
>once|TRBV7-2|TRBJ1-1|-
CASSPGAAYNTEAFF
TGTGCCAGCAGCCCAGGGGCAGCCTATAACACTGAAGCTTTCTTT
>-|TRBV5-1|TRBJ2-1|TRBD1
CASSPFEGAPYNEQFF
TGCGCCAGCAGCCCCTTCGAGGGGGCCCCTTACAATGAGCAGTTCTTC
>-|TRBV20-1|TRBJ2-5|TRBD1
CSANTGGLETQYF
TGCAGTGCAAACACAGGGGGACTAGAGACCCAGTACTTC